This TCR beta chain originates from a study of T cells in localized non-small cell lung cancer. Clones were read by immunoSEQ multiplex PCR, and TCRdb kept only the in-frame ones, dropping some. This sample has tens of thousands of clones, with approximately 80% found just once. The count of this clone is one. The germline V gene encodes CDR1 LNHDA and CDR2 SQIVND (reference sequence). The CDR3 loop spans 15 amino acids. The V end lost 3 bases, the J end lost 1 base, and 12 bases lay between the germline ends. The sample was peripheral blood, taken before any cancer treatment. The clonotype was recovered from a female donor of 60 years or more with stage II squamous cell lung carcinoma. The V call is TRBV19, the J call TRBJ1-1; D uncertain. CDR3 in DNA: TGTGCCAGTAGTATCGGGTCAGGATGGAACACTGAAGCTTTCTTT. Translating gives CASSIGSGWNTEAFF. Supplemented by reference TRBV19 and TRBJ1-1, the full variable domain reads DGGITQSPKYLFRKEGQNVTLSCEQNLNHDAMYWYRQDPGQGLRLIYYSQIVNDFQKGDIAEGYSVSREKKESFPLTVTSAQKNPTAFYLCASSIGSGWNTEAFFGQGTRLTVV.